The clone carrying this T cell receptor beta chain showed up many times. The antigen is unknown. This entry comes from a study of HIV-infected patients and healthy controls. Study-level findings and limits: Mean usage of eight alpha and eight beta V genes differed significantly in HIV-infected patients versus controls. Healthy controls shared more CDR3 sequences between individuals than HIV-infected patients did. In healthy controls, MAIT alpha CDR3s were common; in HIV+ repertoires, severely depleted.

Reverse transcription used about 510 ng RNA and constant-region primers for alpha and beta. Alpha and beta chain libraries were made separately by chain-specific third strand synthesis with multiplexing indices. One entry per CDR3 protein, called by TCRdb with MiXCR from the 5' RACE reads. This table holds about 9,600 distinct CDR3 sequences, roughly 7.3% found once. All unsorted peripheral T cells were captured because whole blood was used without fractionation. Sequenced here: blood, sampled before antiretroviral therapy. The clonotype comes from an adult with HIV infection.

CDR3 loop: CSVEGTEGDTQYF. In nucleotides, the CDR3 is TGCAGCGTTGAGGGGACTGAGGGAGATACGCAGTATTTT. The chain has TRBV29-1 and TRBJ2-3; a possible D gene is TRBD2 (6 bases). Trimming took off 3 bases at V and 5 bases at J, with 12 bases between the two ends. CDR1 SQVTM and CDR2 ANQGSEA come from the germline V gene. The CDR3 length is 13 residues.